This entry describes one T cell receptor beta chain. The antigen is undetermined. The data derive from a study of shared clonotypes between healthy human individuals. Study observations and caveats: Non-shared clonotypes had lower generation probabilities than those shared by all four donors. Naive subsets generally exceeded memory subsets in estimated richness.

The CDR3 extends over 16 amino acids. Deletions cut 1 base from V and 5 bases from J, with 17 bases between. Per germline, CDR1 SGHAT and CDR2 FQNNGV. Replicate PCRs for sorted subsets used roughly 200 ng DNA; this equaled 25,000 to 30,000 T cell genomes. The table came from immunoSEQ multiplex PCR; TCRdb's copy has only in-frame clones and leaves some out. The data hold around 1.4 million clones, with 97% to 99% observed a single time. Subsets obtained from CD4+ cells comprised CD45RA+ naive and CD45RA-negative memory cells. The TCR originated in a man aged 25 to 40 in good health. The sample consisted of naive CD4+ T cells sorted from blood. Indicated subset: CD45RA+ positively selected. V is TRBV11-2 and J is TRBJ2-5, with D tentatively TRBD2 (6 bases). The chain's CDR3 is CASSLGPGLNGETQYF. CDR3 nucleotide sequence: TGTGCCAGCAGCTTAGGGCCCGGACTAAATGGGGAGACCCAGTACTTC.